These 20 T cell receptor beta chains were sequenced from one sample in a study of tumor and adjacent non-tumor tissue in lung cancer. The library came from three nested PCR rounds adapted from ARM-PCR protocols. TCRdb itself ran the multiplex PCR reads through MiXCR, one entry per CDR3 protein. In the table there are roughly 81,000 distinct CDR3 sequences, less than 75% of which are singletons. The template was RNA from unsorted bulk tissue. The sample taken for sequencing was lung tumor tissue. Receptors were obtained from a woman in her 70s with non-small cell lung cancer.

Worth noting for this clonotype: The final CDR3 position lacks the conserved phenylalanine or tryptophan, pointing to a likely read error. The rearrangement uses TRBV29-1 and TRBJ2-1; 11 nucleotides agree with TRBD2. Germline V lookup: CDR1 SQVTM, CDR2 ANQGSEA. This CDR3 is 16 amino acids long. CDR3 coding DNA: TGCAGCGTTGCGACTAGCGGGAAGGGGGTATACAAAGAGCAGTTCCTC. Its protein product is CSVATSGKGVYKEQFL.

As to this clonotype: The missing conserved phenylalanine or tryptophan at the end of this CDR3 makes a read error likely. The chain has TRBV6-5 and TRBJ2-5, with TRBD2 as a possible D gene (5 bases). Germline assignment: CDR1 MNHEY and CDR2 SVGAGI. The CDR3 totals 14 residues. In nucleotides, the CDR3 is TGTGTCAGCGGTTTCCCTAGCTGGTGGGAGACCCAGTACTCC. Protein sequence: CVSGFPSWWETQYS.

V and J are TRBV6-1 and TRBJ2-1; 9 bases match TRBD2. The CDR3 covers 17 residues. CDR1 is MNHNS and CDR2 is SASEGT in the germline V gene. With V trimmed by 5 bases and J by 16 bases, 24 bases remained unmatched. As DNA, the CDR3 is TGTGCCAGCAGTCCCTCGGGGCGGGAGGGCCCCTACAATGAACACTTCTTC. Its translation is CASSPSGREGPYNEHFF.

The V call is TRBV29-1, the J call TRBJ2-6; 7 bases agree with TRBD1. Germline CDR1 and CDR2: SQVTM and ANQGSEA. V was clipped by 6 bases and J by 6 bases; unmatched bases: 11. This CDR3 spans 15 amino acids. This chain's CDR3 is CSVTGWGTEANVLTF. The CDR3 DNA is TGCAGCGTGACAGGGTGGGGTACTGAGGCCAACGTCCTGACTTTC. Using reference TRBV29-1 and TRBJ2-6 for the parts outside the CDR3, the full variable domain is SAVISQKPSRDICQRGTSLTIQCQVDSQVTMMFWYRQQPGQSLTLIATANQGSEATYESGFVIDKFPISRPNLTFSTLTVSNMSPEDSSIYLCSVTGWGTEANVLTFGAGSRLTVL.

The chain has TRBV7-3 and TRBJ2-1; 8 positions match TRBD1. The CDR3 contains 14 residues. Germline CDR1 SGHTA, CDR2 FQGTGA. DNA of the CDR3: TGTGTCAGTAGCCTCACAGGGGGTAAGGATGAGCAGTTCTTC. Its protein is CVSSLTGGKDEQFF.

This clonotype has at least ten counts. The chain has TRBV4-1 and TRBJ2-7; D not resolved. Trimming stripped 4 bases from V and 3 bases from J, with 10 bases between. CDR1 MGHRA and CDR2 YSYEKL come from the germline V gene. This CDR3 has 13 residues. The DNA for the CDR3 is TGCGCCAGCAGCCCGACACCAAGCTACGAGCAGTACTTC. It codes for CASSPTPSYEQYF.

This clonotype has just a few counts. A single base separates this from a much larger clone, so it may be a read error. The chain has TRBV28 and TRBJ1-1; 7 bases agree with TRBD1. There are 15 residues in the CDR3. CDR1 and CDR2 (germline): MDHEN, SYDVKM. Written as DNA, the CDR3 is TGTGTCAGCAGTTCTGCCGGGACAGTAAACACTGAAGCTTTCTTT. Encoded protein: CVSSSAGTVNTEAFF.

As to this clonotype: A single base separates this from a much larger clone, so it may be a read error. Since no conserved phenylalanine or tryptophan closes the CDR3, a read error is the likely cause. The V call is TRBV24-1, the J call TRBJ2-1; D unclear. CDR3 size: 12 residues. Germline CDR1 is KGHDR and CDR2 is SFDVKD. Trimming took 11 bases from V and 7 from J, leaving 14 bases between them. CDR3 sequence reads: CARAPLSNEQFI. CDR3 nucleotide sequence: TGTGCCAGGGCCCCACTATCAAATGAGCAGTTCATC.

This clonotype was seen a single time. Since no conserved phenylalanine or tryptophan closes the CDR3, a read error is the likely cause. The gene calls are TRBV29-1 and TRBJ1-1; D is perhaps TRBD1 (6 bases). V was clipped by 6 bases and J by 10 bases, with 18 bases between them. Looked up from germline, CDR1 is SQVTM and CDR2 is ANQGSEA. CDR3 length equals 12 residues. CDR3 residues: CSVPTGTHGAFL. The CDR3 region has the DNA TGCAGCGTACCTACCGGGACACATGGAGCTTTCTTA.

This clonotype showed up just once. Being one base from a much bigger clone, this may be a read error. The CDR3 DNA sequence: TGTGCCAGCAGAATGGACAGAGGAACCACCATATATTTT. Translating it yields CASRMDRGTTIYF. The chain joins TRBV13 to TRBJ1-3; maybe TRBD1 (6 bases). CDR3 size: 13 residues. CDR1 and CDR2 (germline): PRHDT, FYEKMQ (reference sequence).

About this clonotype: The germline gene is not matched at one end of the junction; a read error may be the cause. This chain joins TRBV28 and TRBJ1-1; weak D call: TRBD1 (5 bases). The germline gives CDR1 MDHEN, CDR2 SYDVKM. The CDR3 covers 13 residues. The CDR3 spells CTSSEQVNSEAFF. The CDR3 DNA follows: TGTACCAGCAGTGAACAGGTGAACAGTGAAGCTTTCTTT.

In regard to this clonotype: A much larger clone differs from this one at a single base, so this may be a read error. The CDR3 region has the DNA TGCAATGCTAGAGATCTCGTGCGACCAAGCTCCTACAATGAGCAGTTCTTC. Residues: CNARDLVRPSSYNEQFF. The genes are TRBV20-1 and TRBJ2-1; no clear D. Per the germline V gene, CDR1 is DFQATT and CDR2 is SNEGSKA (reference sequence). The CDR3 loop spans 17 amino acids.

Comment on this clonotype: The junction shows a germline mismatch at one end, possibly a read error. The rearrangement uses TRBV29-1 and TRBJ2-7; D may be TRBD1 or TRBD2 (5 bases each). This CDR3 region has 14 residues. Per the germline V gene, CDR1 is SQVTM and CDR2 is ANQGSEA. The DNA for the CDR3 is TGCAGCGTTGATAGTGGGACCAGCTCCTACGACCAGTACTTC. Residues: CSVDSGTSSYDQYF.

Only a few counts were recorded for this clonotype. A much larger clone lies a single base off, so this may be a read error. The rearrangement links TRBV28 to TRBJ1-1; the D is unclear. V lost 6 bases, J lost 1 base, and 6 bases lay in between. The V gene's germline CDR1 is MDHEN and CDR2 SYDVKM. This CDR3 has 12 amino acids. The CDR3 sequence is CASRSRNTEAFF. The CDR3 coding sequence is TGTGCCAGCAGATCAAGGAACACTGAAGCTTTCTTT.

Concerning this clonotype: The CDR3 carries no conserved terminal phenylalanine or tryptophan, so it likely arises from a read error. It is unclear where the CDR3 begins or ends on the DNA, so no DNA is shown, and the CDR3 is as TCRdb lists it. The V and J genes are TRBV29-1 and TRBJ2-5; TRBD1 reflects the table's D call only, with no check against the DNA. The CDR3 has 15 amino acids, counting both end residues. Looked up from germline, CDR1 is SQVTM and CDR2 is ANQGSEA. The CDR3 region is CSVEGGGSVSGTHYS.

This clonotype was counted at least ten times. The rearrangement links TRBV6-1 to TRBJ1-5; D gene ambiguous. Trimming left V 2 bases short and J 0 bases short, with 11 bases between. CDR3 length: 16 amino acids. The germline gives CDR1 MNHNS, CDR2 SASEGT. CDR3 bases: TGTGCCAGCAGTGAACTGACATCGTATAGCAATCAGCCCCAGCATTTT. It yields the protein CASSELTSYSNQPQHF.

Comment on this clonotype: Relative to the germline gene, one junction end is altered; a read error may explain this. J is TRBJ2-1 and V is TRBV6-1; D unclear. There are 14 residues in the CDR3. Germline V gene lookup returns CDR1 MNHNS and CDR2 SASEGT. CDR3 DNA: TGTACCAGCAGTGAATCCGGTGCTTTCAATGAGCAGTTCTTC. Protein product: CTSSESGAFNEQFF.

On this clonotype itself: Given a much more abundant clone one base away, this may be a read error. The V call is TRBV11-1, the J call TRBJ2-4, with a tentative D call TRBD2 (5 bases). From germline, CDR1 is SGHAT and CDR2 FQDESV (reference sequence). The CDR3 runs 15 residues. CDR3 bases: TGTGCCAGCAGCCCAACATGTCTAGCCAAAAACATTCGGTACTTC. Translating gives CASSPTCLAKNIRYF.

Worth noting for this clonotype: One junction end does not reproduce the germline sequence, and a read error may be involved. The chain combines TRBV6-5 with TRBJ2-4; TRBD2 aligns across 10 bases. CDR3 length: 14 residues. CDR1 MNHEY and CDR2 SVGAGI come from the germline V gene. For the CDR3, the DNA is TGTGTCAGCAGCGCGGGGACTAGCGTAAACATTCAGTACTTC. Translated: CVSSAGTSVNIQYF.

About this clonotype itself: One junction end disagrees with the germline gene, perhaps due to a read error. CDR3 DNA sequence: TGTGCCAGCAGCATCCTTCGAAATTGTCTGGGGCGAAGAAATTCACCCCTTCACTTT. This translates into CASSILRNCLGRRNSPLHF. The rearrangement links TRBV6-9 to TRBJ1-6, with D tentatively TRBD1 (5 bases). In germline, CDR1 is MNHGY, CDR2 SVAAGI. CDR3 length equals 19 residues.